The following is a T cell receptor beta chain sequence with its context. Its recognized antigen is unknown. The sample holds no much larger clone one base away, and base qualities are not on file. The sample's time point label, decoded: baseline before oral tofacitinib. Lesional scalp punch biopsies and peripheral blood were obtained from alopecia areata patients. PBMCs were separated by density centrifugation and stained for CD3, CD4 and CD8, after which CD4+ and CD8+ T cells were sorted on a FACSAria. V is reduced by 5 bases and J by 0 bases, leaving a spacing of 13 bases between them. CDR1 and CDR2 (SSHAT, FNYEAQ) derive from the germline V gene (reference sequence). Taken from cysteine to phenylalanine, the CDR3 has 16 residues. Only the CDR3 portion is preserved as DNA: 48 bases, with reading frame beginning at the first base. Preparation of the library involved the immunoSEQ multiplex PCR assay. RNA was extracted from all samples and reverse transcribed into cDNA as template for TCR sequencing. First-strand cDNA was synthesized using SuperScript III with a 2:1 mix of oligo-dT and random hexamers. A synthetic immune receptor repertoire was used to gauge amplification bias, and whatever bias remained was removed computationally. The paper's processing steps were these. After raw reads were preprocessed to remove errors, the CDR3 was defined following IMGT conventions as running from the conserved cysteine to phenylalanine. Clonality was computed as 1 minus the Shannon entropy, with the entropy normalized by log2 of the number of productive unique TCRs. CD4 or CD8 identity of scalp clones was inferred by cross-referencing scalp TCRbeta sequences with sorted blood CD4 and CD8 repertoires. TCRdb stores this immuneACCESS table with in-frame sequences only. Part of the clones is absent; in the studies checked, under half of the shortfall reflects unresolved V genes, and no reason is known for the rest. Clone size and the V and J calls come from that table; the DNA yielded D and trimming. The sample table shows about 160,000 clones, and 85% to 90% are seen once. About 16% of the sample goes to the ten largest clones.

The data are from a study of CD8+ T cells in alopecia areata (dated by TCRdb to the late 2010s). About the investigation overall: The treated patients, all with moderate-to-severe alopecia areata, were enrolled in an open-label pilot trial of oral tofacitinib given at 5 to 10 mg twice daily. TCRbeta CDR3 regions were amplified by immunoSEQ multiplex PCR using 35 Vbeta forward and 13 Jbeta reverse primers. Scalp clonality was compared across normal scalp (n=4), patchy alopecia areata scalp (n=8), and alopecia totalis/universalis scalp (n=8). The RNA source kit depended on sample type: the PAXgene miRNA kit for fixed scalp, the miRNeasy kit for PBMCs, and the RNeasy kit for mouse skin. In humans, TCRbeta sequencing was performed on scalp tissue and on sorted CD4+ and CD8+ peripheral blood T cells from healthy controls and from patients with patchy or totalis/universalis alopecia areata. Patients on tofacitinib were biopsied at baseline and after 4 and 24 weeks of treatment, and several of the patients also had a later scalp biopsy. In both human patients and the C3H/HeJ mouse model, the study applied high-throughput TCRbeta sequencing to look at T cell clonal expansion in alopecia areata. Tofacitinib was given for 6 to 18 months, followed by 6 months of follow-up off drug to assess delayed response and recurrence. Findings and caveats that apply to the study as a whole: Higher clonality and more expanded CD8+ clones were observed in lesional scalp than in normal scalp, particularly in alopecia totalis/universalis, a finding suggestive of antigenic drive. Shared TCR sequences between patients were less evident than in mice, which may be partly attributable to HLA diversity in the patient population. Resident alphabeta T cells in normal human skin are also sequenced, complicating scalp TCR repertoire analysis, unlike mouse skin dominated by gammadelta T cells.

The V and J segments used are TRBV7-7 and TRBJ2-2, with TRBD1 as a weak D call on 5 bases. The sequencing used CD8+ T cells sorted from blood, collected at week 0. The receptor's source is a human donor with alopecia areata. The DNA sequence follows: TGTGCCAGCAGCCCCCAGGGCTTAGCGAACACCGGGGAGCTGTTTTTT. Translated, this is CASSPQGLANTGELFF.